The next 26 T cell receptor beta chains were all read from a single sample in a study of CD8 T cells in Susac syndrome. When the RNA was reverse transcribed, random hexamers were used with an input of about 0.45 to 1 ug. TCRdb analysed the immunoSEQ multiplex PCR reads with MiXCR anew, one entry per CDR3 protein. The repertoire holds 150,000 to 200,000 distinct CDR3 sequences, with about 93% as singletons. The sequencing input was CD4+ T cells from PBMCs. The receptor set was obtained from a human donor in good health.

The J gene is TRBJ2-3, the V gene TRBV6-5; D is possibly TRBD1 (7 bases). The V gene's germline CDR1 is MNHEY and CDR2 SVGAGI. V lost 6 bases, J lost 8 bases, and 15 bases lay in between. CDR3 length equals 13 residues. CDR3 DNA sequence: TGTGCCAGCAGACTTCAGGGGGGCGGTACGCAGTATTTT. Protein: CASRLQGGGTQYF.

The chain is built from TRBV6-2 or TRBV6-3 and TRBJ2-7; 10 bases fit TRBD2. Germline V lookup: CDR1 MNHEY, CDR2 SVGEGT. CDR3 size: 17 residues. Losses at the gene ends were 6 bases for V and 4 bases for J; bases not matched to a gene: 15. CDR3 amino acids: CASSPRQTSGGAYEQYF. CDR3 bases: TGTGCCAGCAGCCCTCGCCAGACCAGCGGGGGGGCATACGAGCAGTACTTC.

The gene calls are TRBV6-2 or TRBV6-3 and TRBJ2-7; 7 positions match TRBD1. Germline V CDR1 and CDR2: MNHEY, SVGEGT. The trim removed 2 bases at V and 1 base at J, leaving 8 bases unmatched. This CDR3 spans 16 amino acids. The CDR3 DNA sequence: TGTGCCAGCAGTTACCCTGCACAGGGGTCTTCCTACGAGCAGTACTTC. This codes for CASSYPAQGSSYEQYF.

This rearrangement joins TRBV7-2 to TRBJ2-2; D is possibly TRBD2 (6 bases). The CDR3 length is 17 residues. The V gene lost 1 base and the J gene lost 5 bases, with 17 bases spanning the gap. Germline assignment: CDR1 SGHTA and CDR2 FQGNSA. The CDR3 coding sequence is TGTGCCAGCAGCTTAGTGGATGGCGGGGCAGGGACCGGGGAGCTGTTTTTT. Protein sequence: CASSLVDGGAGTGELFF.

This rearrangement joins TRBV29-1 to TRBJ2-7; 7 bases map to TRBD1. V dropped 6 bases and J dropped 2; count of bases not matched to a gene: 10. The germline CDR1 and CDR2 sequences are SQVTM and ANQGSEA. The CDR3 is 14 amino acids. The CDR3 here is CSVGRRQGTYEQYF. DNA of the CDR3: TGCAGCGTCGGCCGGCGACAGGGCACCTACGAGCAGTACTTC.

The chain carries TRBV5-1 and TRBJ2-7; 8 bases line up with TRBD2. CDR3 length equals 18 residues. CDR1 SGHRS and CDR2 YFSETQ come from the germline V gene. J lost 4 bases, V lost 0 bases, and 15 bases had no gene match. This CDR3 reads CASSLAPAGGRLTYEQYF. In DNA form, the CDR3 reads TGCGCCAGCAGCTTGGCCCCCGCGGGGGGCCGACTTACGTACGAGCAGTACTTC.

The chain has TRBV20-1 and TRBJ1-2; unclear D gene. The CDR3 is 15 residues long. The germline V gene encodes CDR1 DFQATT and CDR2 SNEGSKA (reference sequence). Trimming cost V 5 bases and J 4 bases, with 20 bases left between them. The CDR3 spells CSAPPYEGKAYGYTF. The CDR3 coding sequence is TGCAGTGCTCCCCCGTATGAGGGTAAAGCCTATGGCTACACCTTC.

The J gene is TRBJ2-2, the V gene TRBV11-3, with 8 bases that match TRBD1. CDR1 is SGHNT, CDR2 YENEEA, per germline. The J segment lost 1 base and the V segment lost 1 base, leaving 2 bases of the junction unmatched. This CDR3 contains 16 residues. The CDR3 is CASSLGGQENTGELFF. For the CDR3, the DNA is TGTGCCAGCAGCTTAGGGGGACAGGAGAACACCGGGGAGCTGTTTTTT.

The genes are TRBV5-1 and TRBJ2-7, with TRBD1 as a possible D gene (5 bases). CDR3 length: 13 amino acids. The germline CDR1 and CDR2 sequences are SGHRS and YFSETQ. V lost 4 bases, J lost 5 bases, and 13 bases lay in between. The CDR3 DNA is TGCGCCAGCAGCCTCGGCAGGGTAAACGAGCAGTACTTC. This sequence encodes CASSLGRVNEQYF. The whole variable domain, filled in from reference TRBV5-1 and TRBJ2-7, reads KAGVTQTPRYLIKTRGQQVTLSCSPISGHRSVSWYQQTPGQGLQFLFEYFSETQRNKGNFPGRFSGRQFSNSRSEMNVSTLELGDSALYLCASSLGRVNEQYFGPGTRLTVT.

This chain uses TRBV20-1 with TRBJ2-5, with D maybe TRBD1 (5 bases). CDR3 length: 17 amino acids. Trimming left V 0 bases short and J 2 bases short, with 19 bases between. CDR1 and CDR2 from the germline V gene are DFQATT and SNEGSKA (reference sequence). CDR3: CSARDPRAGSNQETQYF. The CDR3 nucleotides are TGCAGTGCTAGAGATCCCCGGGCAGGGTCGAATCAAGAGACCCAGTACTTC.

CDR3 nucleotide sequence: TGTGCCAGCAGTTCAATGCGGCCAAGGGCCGGGGGGCCTAATCAGCCCCAGCATTTT. Translated: CASSSMRPRAGGPNQPQHF. The chain is built from TRBV12-3 or TRBV12-4 and TRBJ1-5; the D gene is possibly TRBD1 (6 bases). The CDR3 runs 19 residues. V lost 4 bases and J lost 4, with 26 bases in between.

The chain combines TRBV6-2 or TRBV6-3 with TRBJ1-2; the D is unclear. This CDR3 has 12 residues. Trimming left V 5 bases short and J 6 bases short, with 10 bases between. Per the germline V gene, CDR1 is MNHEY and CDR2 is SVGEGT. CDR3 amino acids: CASSGLGDGYTF. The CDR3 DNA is TGTGCCAGCAGTGGACTGGGCGATGGCTACACCTTC.

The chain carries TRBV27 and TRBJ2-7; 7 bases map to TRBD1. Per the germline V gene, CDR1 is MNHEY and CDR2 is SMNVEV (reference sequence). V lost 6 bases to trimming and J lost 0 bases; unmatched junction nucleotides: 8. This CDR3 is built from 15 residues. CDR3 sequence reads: CASSYRGWSSYEQYF. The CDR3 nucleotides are TGTGCCAGCAGCTACAGGGGCTGGAGCTCCTACGAGCAGTACTTC.

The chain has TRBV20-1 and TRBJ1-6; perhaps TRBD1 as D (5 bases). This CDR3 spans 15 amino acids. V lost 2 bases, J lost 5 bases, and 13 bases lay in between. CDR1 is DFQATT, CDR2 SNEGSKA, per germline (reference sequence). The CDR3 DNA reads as TGCAGTGCTAGACTCATGGGGCCCGATAATTCACCCCTCCACTTT. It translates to CSARLMGPDNSPLHF.

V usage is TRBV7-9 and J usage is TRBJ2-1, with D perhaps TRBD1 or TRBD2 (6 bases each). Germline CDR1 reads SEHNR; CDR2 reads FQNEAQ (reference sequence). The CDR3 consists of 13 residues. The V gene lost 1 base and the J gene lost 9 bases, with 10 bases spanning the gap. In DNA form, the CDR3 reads TGTGCCAGCAGCTTAGGTAAGGGGGGTGAGCAGTTCTTC. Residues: CASSLGKGGEQFF.

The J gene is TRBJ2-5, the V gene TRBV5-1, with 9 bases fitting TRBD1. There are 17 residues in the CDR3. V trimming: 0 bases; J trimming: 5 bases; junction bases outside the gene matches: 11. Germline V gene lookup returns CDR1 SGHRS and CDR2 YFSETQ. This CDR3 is CASSLAASDRGGETQYF. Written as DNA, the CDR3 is TGCGCCAGCAGCTTGGCTGCTTCGGACAGGGGAGGGGAGACCCAGTACTTC.

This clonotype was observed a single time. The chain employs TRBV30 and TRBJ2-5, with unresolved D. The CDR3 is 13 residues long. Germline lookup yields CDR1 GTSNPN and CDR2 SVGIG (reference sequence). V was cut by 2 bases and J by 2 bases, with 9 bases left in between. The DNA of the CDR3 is TGTGCCTGGAGTATGAACTCTCAAGAGACCCAGTACTTC. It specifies CAWSMNSQETQYF.

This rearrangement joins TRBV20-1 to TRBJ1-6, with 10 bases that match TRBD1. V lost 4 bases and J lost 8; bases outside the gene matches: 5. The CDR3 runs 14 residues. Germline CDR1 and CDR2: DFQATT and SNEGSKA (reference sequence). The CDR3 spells CSAKRQGADSPLHF. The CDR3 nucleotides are TGCAGTGCTAAGAGACAGGGGGCGGATTCACCCCTCCACTTT.

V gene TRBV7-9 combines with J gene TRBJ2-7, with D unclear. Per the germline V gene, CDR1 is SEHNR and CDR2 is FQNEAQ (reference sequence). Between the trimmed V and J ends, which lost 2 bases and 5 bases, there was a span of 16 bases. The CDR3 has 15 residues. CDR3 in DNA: TGTGCCAGCAGCTTATTAAGCCCTTCTGAGAACGAGCAGTACTTC. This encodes CASSLLSPSENEQYF.

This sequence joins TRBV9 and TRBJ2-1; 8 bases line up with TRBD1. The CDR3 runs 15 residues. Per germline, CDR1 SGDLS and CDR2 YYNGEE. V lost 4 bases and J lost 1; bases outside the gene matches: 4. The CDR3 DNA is TGTGCCAGCAGCCCCCGGGACAGGTCCTACAATGAGCAGTTCTTC. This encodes CASSPRDRSYNEQFF.

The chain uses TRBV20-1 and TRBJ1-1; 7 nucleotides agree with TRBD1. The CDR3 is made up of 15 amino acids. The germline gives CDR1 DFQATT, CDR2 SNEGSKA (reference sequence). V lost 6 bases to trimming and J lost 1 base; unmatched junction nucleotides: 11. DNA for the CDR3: TGCAGTGCCCCCTACGCAGGGGGGAGGAACACTGAAGCTTTCTTT. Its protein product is CSAPYAGGRNTEAFF.

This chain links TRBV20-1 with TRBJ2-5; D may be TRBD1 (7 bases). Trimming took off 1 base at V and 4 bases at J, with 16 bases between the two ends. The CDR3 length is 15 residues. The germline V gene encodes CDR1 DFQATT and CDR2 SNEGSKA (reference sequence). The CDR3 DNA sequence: TGCAGTGCTAGAGCCGGCAGGGGGGCTAGAGAGACCCAGTACTTC. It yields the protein CSARAGRGARETQYF.

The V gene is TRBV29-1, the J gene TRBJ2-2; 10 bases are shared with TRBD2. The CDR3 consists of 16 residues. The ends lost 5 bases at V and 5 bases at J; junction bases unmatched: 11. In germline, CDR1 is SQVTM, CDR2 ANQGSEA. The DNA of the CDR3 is TGCAGCGTTAACTCTTATAGCGGGGGGTTAACCGGGGAGCTGTTTTTT. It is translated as CSVNSYSGGLTGELFF.

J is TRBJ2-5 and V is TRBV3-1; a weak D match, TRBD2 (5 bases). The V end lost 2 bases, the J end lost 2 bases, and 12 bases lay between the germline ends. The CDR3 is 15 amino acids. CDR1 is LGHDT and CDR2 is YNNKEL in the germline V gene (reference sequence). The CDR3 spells CASSQSRGPQETQYF. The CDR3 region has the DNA TGTGCCAGCAGCCAAAGTCGGGGTCCGCAAGAGACCCAGTACTTC.

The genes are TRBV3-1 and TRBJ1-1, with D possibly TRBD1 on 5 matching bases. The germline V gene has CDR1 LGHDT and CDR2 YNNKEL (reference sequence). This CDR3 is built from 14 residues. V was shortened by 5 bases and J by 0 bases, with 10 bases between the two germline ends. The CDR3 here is CASSFDRMNTEAFF. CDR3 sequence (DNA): TGTGCCAGCAGCTTCGACAGAATGAACACTGAAGCTTTCTTT.

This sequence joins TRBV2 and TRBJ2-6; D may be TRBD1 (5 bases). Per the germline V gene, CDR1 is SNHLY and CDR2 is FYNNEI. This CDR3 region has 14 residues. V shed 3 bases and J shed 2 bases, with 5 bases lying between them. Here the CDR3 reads CASSDRAGANVLTF. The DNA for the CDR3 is TGTGCCAGCAGTGACAGGGCTGGGGCCAACGTCCTGACTTTC.